The next 22 T cell receptor beta chains were all read from a single sample in a study of cytomegalovirus exposure and HLA in healthy donors. With 60 Vbeta and 13 Jbeta primers, the PCR was carried out. The method was immunoSEQ multiplex PCR; TCRdb's version includes in-frame clones alone and lacks a portion of them. Altogether 85,000 to 120,000 clones are present, more than 70% being singletons, with the ten largest covering more than 2%. Sequencing was performed on PBMCs. Receptors originate from a man aged 40-49 years in good health and CMV-seronegative.

This clone was seen only a few times. J is TRBJ2-5 and V is TRBV2; 7 bases line up with TRBD1. Germline V lookup: CDR1 SNHLY, CDR2 FYNNEI. This CDR3 contains 17 residues. V was clipped by 4 bases and J by 4 bases; unmatched bases: 15. CDR3 amino acids: CASSALRGQRRTETQYF. CDR3 nucleotide sequence: TGTGCCAGCAGTGCTTTAAGGGGGCAGAGAAGGACAGAGACCCAGTACTTC.

V is TRBV2 and J is TRBJ2-5; D is ambiguous. The CDR3 loop spans 12 amino acids. Between the trimmed V and J ends, which lost 5 bases and 8 bases, there was a span of 12 bases. CDR1 SNHLY and CDR2 FYNNEI come from the germline V gene. The CDR3 DNA follows: TGTGCCAGCAGTTACGTAGAGTTTACCCAGTACTTC. It specifies CASSYVEFTQYF. The whole variable domain, filled in from reference TRBV2 and TRBJ2-5, reads EPEVTQTPSHQVTQMGQEVILRCVPISNHLYFYWYRQILGQKVEFLVSFYNNEISEKSEIFDDQFSVERPDGSNFTLKIRSTKLEDSAMYFCASSYVEFTQYFGPGTRLLVL.

This chain connects TRBV9 to TRBJ2-5, with a weak D call TRBD2 (8 bases). This CDR3 comprises 15 residues. V lost 4 bases and J lost 11, with 24 bases in between. In germline, CDR1 is SGDLS, CDR2 YYNGEE. DNA for the CDR3: TGTGCCAGCAGCCCACGGGACAGTTCAGCGGGGGAGCAGTACTTC. Its protein product is CASSPRDSSAGEQYF.

V usage is TRBV5-1 and J usage is TRBJ1-2; tentatively, D is TRBD1 (5 bases). V was shortened by 0 bases and J by 4 bases, with 13 bases between the two germline ends. The CDR3 is 15 amino acids. CDR1 and CDR2 from the germline V gene are SGHRS and YFSETQ. The chain's CDR3 is CASSLAYRGSYGYTF. Here the CDR3 DNA reads TGCGCCAGCAGCTTGGCCTATAGGGGTTCCTATGGCTACACCTTC.

The V and J genes are TRBV18 and TRBJ2-5; 10 nucleotides agree with TRBD2. Germline V lookup: CDR1 KGHSH, CDR2 LQKENI. The CDR3 contains 16 residues. V lost 3 bases and J lost 5; bases outside the gene matches: 9. CDR3 protein: CASSPLSGGAPETQYF. The CDR3 DNA follows: TGTGCCAGCTCACCCCTGAGCGGGGGGGCCCCTGAGACCCAGTACTTC. The whole variable domain, filled in from reference TRBV18 and TRBJ2-5, reads NAGVMQNPRHLVRRRGQEARLRCSPMKGHSHVYWYRQLPEEGLKFMVYLQKENIIDESGMPKERFSAEFPKEGPSILRIQQVVRGDSAAYFCASSPLSGGAPETQYFGPGTRLLVL.

This chain connects TRBV2 to TRBJ1-4; D uncertain. V lost 4 bases to trimming and J lost 7 bases, with 19 bases between them. This CDR3 is built from 16 residues. The germline gives CDR1 SNHLY, CDR2 FYNNEI. The DNA of the CDR3 is TGTGCCAGCAGTGGCCTACTGGGCGCAACGAGTGAAAAACTGTTTTTT. The encoded protein is CASSGLLGATSEKLFF.

V and J are TRBV13 and TRBJ2-3; D is possibly TRBD2 (6 bases). The CDR3 spans 16 residues. V gave up 2 bases and J gave up 2 bases, with 14 bases separating them. Per germline, CDR1 PRHDT and CDR2 FYEKMQ (reference sequence). The CDR3 nucleotides read TGTGCCAGCAGCTTATCCGCGGGCGGGGTCACAGATACGCAGTATTTT. It specifies CASSLSAGGVTDTQYF.

This clone was counted only a few times. The chain uses TRBV20-1 and TRBJ2-1; D unclear. CDR1 is DFQATT and CDR2 is SNEGSKA in the germline V gene (reference sequence). The CDR3 is made up of 11 amino acids. V was shortened by 5 bases and J by 4 bases, with 6 bases between the two germline ends. The CDR3 nucleotides are TGCAGTGCTGAGGCTTACAATGAGCAGTTCTTC. Translating it yields CSAEAYNEQFF.

This rearrangement joins TRBV5-1 to TRBJ2-3; 7 bases fit TRBD2. This CDR3 is 15 amino acids long. Germline trimming cut 4 bases from V and 0 bases from J; bases unmatched to any gene: 5. Germline V lookup: CDR1 SGHRS, CDR2 YFSETQ. In DNA, the CDR3 is TGCGCCAGCAGCCCGCGGACTAGTAGCACAGATACGCAGTATTTT. It yields the protein CASSPRTSSTDTQYF.

The CDR3 sequence: CASSARANPSYEQYF. CDR3 bases: TGTGCCAGTAGTGCCAGGGCTAACCCGTCCTACGAGCAGTACTTC. The J gene is TRBJ2-7, the V gene TRBV19, with a tentative D call TRBD1 (5 bases). V lost 5 bases, J lost 1 base, and 15 bases lay in between. This CDR3 contains 15 residues. CDR1 is LNHDA, CDR2 SQIVND, per germline (reference sequence). The full variable domain, with the rest looked up from reference TRBV19 and TRBJ2-7, is DGGITQSPKYLFRKEGQNVTLSCEQNLNHDAMYWYRQDPGQGLRLIYYSQIVNDFQKGDIAEGYSVSREKKESFPLTVTSAQKNPTAFYLCASSARANPSYEQYFGPGTRLTVT.

This clone was picked up a small number of times. This chain connects TRBV5-6 to TRBJ2-3; D remains unclear. Germline values: CDR1 SGHDT, CDR2 YYEEEE. The CDR3 sequence is 15 residues long. Trimming took off 4 bases at V and 0 bases at J, with 12 bases between the two ends. The CDR3 DNA follows: TGTGCCAGCAGCCGCAAGTGGGCTAGCACAGATACGCAGTATTTT. Translating it yields CASSRKWASTDTQYF.

In its sample, this clone was seen a few times. The chain has TRBV4-2 and TRBJ2-7; 14 bases are shared with TRBD2. There are 15 residues in the CDR3. CDR1 is LGHNA, CDR2 YNFKEQ, per germline. The V and J ends lost 4 bases and 2 bases, in that order; junction bases with no gene match: 1. The DNA for the CDR3 is TGTGCCAGCAGCCCGGGACTAGCGGGGGCCTACGAGCAGTACTTC. As protein: CASSPGLAGAYEQYF.

The genes are TRBV28 and TRBJ2-5; 9 nucleotides agree with TRBD1. Germline lookup yields CDR1 MDHEN and CDR2 SYDVKM. V was clipped by 8 bases and J by 7 bases; unmatched bases: 5. The CDR3 loop spans 12 amino acids. CDR3 DNA: TGTGCCAGCCATCCGGGACAGGGGACCCAGTACTTC. Its translation is CASHPGQGTQYF.

This clone has only one observation. The CDR3 DNA is TGTGCCAGCAGCTTGGGGACTAGCGGGGGAAACGAGCAGTACTTC. It encodes CASSLGTSGGNEQYF. V gene TRBV7-7 combines with J gene TRBJ2-7; 14 nucleotides agree with TRBD2. V gave up 3 bases and J gave up 5 bases; unmatched junction bases: 3. Germline CDR1 reads SSHAT; CDR2 reads FNYEAQ (reference sequence). This CDR3 is built from 15 residues. The full variable domain, completed using reference TRBV7-7 and TRBJ2-7, is GAGVSQSPRYKVTKRGQDVTLRCDPISSHATLYWYQQALGQGPEFLTYFNYEAQPDKSGLPSDRFSAERPEGSISTLTIQRTEQRDSAMYRCASSLGTSGGNEQYFGPGTRLTVT.

A single count supports this clone. This CDR3 reads CASSRIVSSGDYGYTF. The CDR3 DNA is TGTGCCAGCAGCCGAATAGTTTCATCCGGGGACTATGGCTACACCTTC. The rearrangement links TRBV4-2 to TRBJ1-2; no definite D call. This CDR3 has 16 amino acids. V shed 4 bases and J shed 3 bases, with 18 bases lying between them. Germline V lookup: CDR1 LGHNA, CDR2 YNFKEQ.

This clone was observed a handful of times. The V and J genes are TRBV11-2 and TRBJ1-2; TRBD1 aligns across 8 bases. Germline assignment: CDR1 SGHAT and CDR2 FQNNGV. V shed 1 base and J 2 bases; nucleotides not matched to a gene: 3. This CDR3 region has 15 residues. The CDR3 nucleotides read TGTGCCAGCAGCTTAGGAGGACAGGGCAACTATGGCTACACCTTC. Its translation: CASSLGGQGNYGYTF.

The CDR3 loop is CASSYREGSYEQYF. DNA for the CDR3: TGTGCCAGCAGTTATAGAGAGGGTTCCTACGAGCAGTACTTC. The chain is built from TRBV6-5 and TRBJ2-5, with D possibly being TRBD2 (5 bases). The closer fit of TRBJ2-7 to the DNA end suggests the J call may be wrong. The CDR3 has 14 amino acids. The germline V gene has CDR1 MNHEY and CDR2 SVGAGI.

V usage is TRBV6-1 and J usage is TRBJ2-3, with 10 bases that match TRBD2. Germline values: CDR1 MNHNS, CDR2 SASEGT. The CDR3 sequence is 14 residues long. J was trimmed by 3 bases and V by 6 bases; bases with no gene match: 3. The CDR3 DNA reads TGTGCCAGCAGGACAGCGGGGGGGACAGATACGCAGTATTTT. It translates to CASRTAGGTDTQYF.

This chain links TRBV5-1 with TRBJ1-2, with a weak D call TRBD1 (5 bases). Trimming took 3 bases from V and 5 from J, leaving 26 bases between them. The CDR3 contains 18 residues. CDR1 is SGHRS, CDR2 YFSETQ, per germline. CDR3 protein: CASSSAPGQSTPLYGYTF. As DNA, the CDR3 is TGCGCCAGCAGCTCCGCCCCCGGACAATCTACTCCTCTATATGGCTACACCTTC.

The chain uses TRBV7-8 and TRBJ1-5, with TRBD1 matching 7 bases. The germline CDR1 and CDR2 sequences are SGHVS and FQNEAQ. Trimming at V came to 8 bases and at J to 6 bases, leaving 7 bases not matched to a gene. CDR3 size: 13 residues. The CDR3 DNA is TGTGCCAGCGGAAGAGGGGGCGGTCAGCCCCAGCATTTT. It specifies CASGRGGGQPQHF.

This chain joins TRBV6-1 and TRBJ1-2; 11 bases line up with TRBD1. The V gene end was trimmed by 8 bases and the J gene end by 8 bases; junction bases not matched to a gene: 7. This CDR3 region has 13 residues. The germline CDR1 and CDR2 sequences are MNHNS and SASEGT. CDR3 amino acids: CASWDRGAGGYTF. CDR3 nucleotides: TGTGCCAGCTGGGACAGGGGGGCTGGGGGCTACACCTTC.

The V gene is TRBV6-5, the J gene TRBJ1-1; 7 bases line up with TRBD1. Per the germline V gene, CDR1 is MNHEY and CDR2 is SVGAGI. The CDR3 has 14 amino acids. V gave up 6 bases and J gave up 2 bases; unmatched junction bases: 6. The CDR3 sequence: CASRPDRANTEAFF. The DNA for the CDR3 is TGTGCCAGCAGGCCAGACAGGGCCAACACTGAAGCTTTCTTT.